The 8 T cell receptor beta chains listed next were all sequenced from one sample in a study of cytomegalovirus exposure and HLA in healthy donors. With 60 Vbeta and 13 Jbeta primers, the PCR was carried out. Repertoires were generated with immunoSEQ multiplex PCR, while TCRdb's copy carries only in-frame clones and drops some. The sample has around 65,000 clones, approximately 67% seen once; the top ten hold approximately 3%. What was sequenced was PBMCs. All receptors come from a man aged 30-40 years in good health and CMV-seronegative.

J is TRBJ2-1 and V is TRBV7-9; D remains unclear. With 8 bases removed from V and 0 bases from J, the gap between germline ends came to 14 bases. The CDR3 is 15 residues long. The germline V gene encodes CDR1 SEHNR and CDR2 FQNEAQ (reference sequence). The CDR3 region has the DNA TGTGCCAGCGTCCGCACAGCCCTCTCCTACAATGAGCAGTTCTTC. Protein sequence: CASVRTALSYNEQFF.

The chain uses TRBV2 and TRBJ1-1; 7 bases align to TRBD1. The CDR3 consists of 13 residues. Germline lookup yields CDR1 SNHLY and CDR2 FYNNEI. Trimming cost V 3 bases and J 4 bases; bases outside gene matches: 2. CDR3 in DNA: TGTGCCAGCAGTGAGACAGGGCTCACTGAAGCTTTCTTT. It translates to CASSETGLTEAFF. Full variable domain (rest looked up from reference TRBV2 and TRBJ1-1): EPEVTQTPSHQVTQMGQEVILRCVPISNHLYFYWYRQILGQKVEFLVSFYNNEISEKSEIFDDQFSVERPDGSNFTLKIRSTKLEDSAMYFCASSETGLTEAFFGQGTRLTVV.

This clone was seen once. The J gene is TRBJ2-7, the V gene TRBV5-1, with D unresolved. The CDR3 extends over 13 amino acids. Germline V CDR1 and CDR2: SGHRS, YFSETQ. V lost 3 bases and J lost 1, with 8 bases in between. CDR3: CASSSLGSYEQYF. The CDR3 DNA follows: TGCGCCAGCAGCTCCCTCGGGTCCTACGAGCAGTACTTC. The full variable domain, with the rest looked up from reference TRBV5-1 and TRBJ2-7, is KAGVTQTPRYLIKTRGQQVTLSCSPISGHRSVSWYQQTPGQGLQFLFEYFSETQRNKGNFPGRFSGRQFSNSRSEMNVSTLELGDSALYLCASSSLGSYEQYFGPGTRLTVT.

This clone was seen only a few times. The rearrangement uses TRBV5-1 and TRBJ2-5, with 7 bases fitting TRBD2. The junction had 8 bases not matched to a gene; V was cut back by 4 bases and J by 5 bases. This CDR3 is 14 amino acids long. Germline V gene lookup returns CDR1 SGHRS and CDR2 YFSETQ. This CDR3 reads CASSRGGMRETQYF. DNA for the CDR3: TGCGCCAGCAGCCGCGGGGGAATGCGGGAGACCCAGTACTTC. The whole variable domain, filled in from reference TRBV5-1 and TRBJ2-5, reads KAGVTQTPRYLIKTRGQQVTLSCSPISGHRSVSWYQQTPGQGLQFLFEYFSETQRNKGNFPGRFSGRQFSNSRSEMNVSTLELGDSALYLCASSRGGMRETQYFGPGTRLLVL.

The chain carries TRBV2 and TRBJ1-4; TRBD1 is a possible D gene (6 bases). Looked up from germline, CDR1 is SNHLY and CDR2 is FYNNEI. Deletions cut 3 bases from V and 8 bases from J, with 16 bases between. The CDR3 length is 15 residues. The CDR3 sequence: CASSEGATGREKLFF. In DNA, the CDR3 is TGTGCCAGCAGTGAGGGGGCCACGGGAAGGGAAAAACTGTTTTTT.

The chain recombines TRBV28 with TRBJ2-7, with 10 nucleotides matching TRBD1. With 7 bases clipped from V and 6 bases from J, the junction kept 6 bases outside the gene matches. The V gene's germline CDR1 is MDHEN and CDR2 SYDVKM. The CDR3 is made up of 13 amino acids. Here the CDR3 DNA reads TGTGCCAGCATCTCGGACAGGGGGGGCGAGCAGTACTTC. This sequence encodes CASISDRGGEQYF.

The chain recombines TRBV5-6 with TRBJ2-7; 7 nucleotides align to TRBD1. CDR1 is SGHDT, CDR2 YYEEEE, per germline. This CDR3 contains 16 residues. Trimming at V came to 4 bases and at J to 2 bases, leaving 12 bases not matched to a gene. CDR3 protein: CASSPVRDRGTYEQYF. The CDR3 bases are TGTGCCAGCAGCCCCGTCCGGGACAGAGGAACCTACGAGCAGTACTTC. The entire variable domain, with the rest obtained from reference TRBV5-6 and TRBJ2-7, is as follows: DAGVTQSPTHLIKTRGQQVTLRCSPKSGHDTVSWYQQALGQGPQFIFQYYEEEERQRGNFPDRFSGHQFPNYSSELNVNALLLGDSALYLCASSPVRDRGTYEQYFGPGTRLTVT.

This rearrangement joins TRBV5-4 to TRBJ2-1; TRBD1 matches at 9 bases. The CDR3 loop spans 15 amino acids. The germline V gene has CDR1 SGHNT and CDR2 YYREEE (reference sequence). Unmatched junction bases numbered 7, after V lost 4 bases and J lost 5 bases. CDR3 sequence reads: CASSPLRTGDNEQFF. For the CDR3, the DNA is TGTGCCAGCAGCCCCCTCCGGACAGGGGACAATGAGCAGTTCTTC.